This section outlines one T cell receptor (beta chain) sequence together with its context. This sample was taken from a study of blood T cells in healthy people across ages. In germline, CDR1 is DFQATT, CDR2 SNEGSKA (reference sequence). The CDR3 covers 13 residues. The germline V and J ends were trimmed by 5 bases and 11 bases, with 19 bases remaining between them. Sample-barcoded 5' priming and a J-beta primer mix drove a second PCR of roughly 6 to 12 cycles. One entry per CDR3 protein results from TCRdb running MiXCR on the 5' RACE reads. There are around 1.5 million distinct CDR3 sequences in the sample; 34% occur only once, and around 10% lies in the top ten.

The material sequenced was blood. J is TRBJ2-1 and V is TRBV20-1; possibly TRBD1 or TRBD2 for D (6 bases each). The origin of this receptor is a woman under 40 in good health. CDR3 loop: CSADGAGGGQQFF. For the CDR3, the DNA is TGCAGTGCTGATGGGGCAGGTGGGGGGCAGCAGTTCTTC.